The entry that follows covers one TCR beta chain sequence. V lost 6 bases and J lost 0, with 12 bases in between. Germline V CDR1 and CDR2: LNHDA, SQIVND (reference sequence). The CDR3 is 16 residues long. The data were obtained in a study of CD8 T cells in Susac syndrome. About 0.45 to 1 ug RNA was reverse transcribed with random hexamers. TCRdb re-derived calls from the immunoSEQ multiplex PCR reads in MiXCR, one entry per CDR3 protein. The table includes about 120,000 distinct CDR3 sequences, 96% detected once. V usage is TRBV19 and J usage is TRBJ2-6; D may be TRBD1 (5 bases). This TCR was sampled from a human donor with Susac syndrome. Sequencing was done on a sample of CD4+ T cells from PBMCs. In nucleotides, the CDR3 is TGTGCCAGTAGACCCCAGGGCATCTCTGGGGCCAACGTCCTGACTTTC. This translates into CASRPQGISGANVLTF.